These 2 T cell receptor beta chains originate from one sample sequenced in a study of response to subunit inactivated influenza vaccine. TCRdb independently ran MiXCR on the RT-PCR reads; one entry per CDR3 protein. The sample yields about 700,000 distinct CDR3 sequences, 11% to 15% seen once. The sample in question was PBMCs from blood, obtained roughly 15 days before vaccination. Receptors were obtained from a man aged 50 or older who received an inactivated influenza vaccine.

V is TRBV2 and J is TRBJ2-5; D tentatively fits TRBD1 or TRBD2 (5 bases each). V lost 8 bases and J 2 bases, leaving 15 bases between the germline ends. In germline, CDR1 is SNHLY, CDR2 FYNNEI. This CDR3 has 14 residues. DNA for the CDR3: TGTGCCAGCGGAGACTCGAGGGGACAAGAGACCCAGTACTTC. It translates to CASGDSRGQETQYF.

V and J are TRBV6-1 and TRBJ1-5; possible D gene TRBD1, 5 bases. The CDR3 runs to 17 residues. The V gene lost 5 bases and the J gene lost 1 base, with 18 bases spanning the gap. The germline V gene has CDR1 MNHNS and CDR2 SASEGT. The CDR3: CASSKGTLGRSNQPQHF. CDR3 nucleotides: TGTGCCAGCAGTAAGGGGACTCTGGGGCGCAGCAATCAGCCCCAGCATTTT.